This TCR beta chain was sequenced during a study of T cells in Graves' hyperthyroidism and ophthalmopathy. Study in general: Peripheral blood specimens were obtained at initial diagnosis, prior to any treatment.

Germline loops: CDR1 SGHRS, CDR2 YFSETQ. The V end was cut by 1 base, the J end by 7 bases, with 12 bases between. The CDR3 sequence is 13 residues long. Amplification of TCR beta CDR3 regions was performed using RNA transcripts as template. With the HTBI primer set, the TCR CDR3 went through a first round of RT-PCR. MiXCR was run by TCRdb on the multiplex PCR reads, yielding one entry per CDR3 protein. The sample holds 380,000 or so distinct CDR3 sequences; less than 15% are singletons and the top ten take around 20%. The gene calls are TRBV5-1 and TRBJ2-7; D assignment may be TRBD1 or TRBD2 (6 bases each). The TCR originated in a man in his thirties or forties with Graves' hyperthyroidism that later progressed to Graves' ophthalmopathy. The sample was blood. CDR3 loop: CASSLMGGWEQYF. The CDR3 nucleotides are TGCGCCAGCAGCTTGATGGGGGGCTGGGAGCAGTACTTC.